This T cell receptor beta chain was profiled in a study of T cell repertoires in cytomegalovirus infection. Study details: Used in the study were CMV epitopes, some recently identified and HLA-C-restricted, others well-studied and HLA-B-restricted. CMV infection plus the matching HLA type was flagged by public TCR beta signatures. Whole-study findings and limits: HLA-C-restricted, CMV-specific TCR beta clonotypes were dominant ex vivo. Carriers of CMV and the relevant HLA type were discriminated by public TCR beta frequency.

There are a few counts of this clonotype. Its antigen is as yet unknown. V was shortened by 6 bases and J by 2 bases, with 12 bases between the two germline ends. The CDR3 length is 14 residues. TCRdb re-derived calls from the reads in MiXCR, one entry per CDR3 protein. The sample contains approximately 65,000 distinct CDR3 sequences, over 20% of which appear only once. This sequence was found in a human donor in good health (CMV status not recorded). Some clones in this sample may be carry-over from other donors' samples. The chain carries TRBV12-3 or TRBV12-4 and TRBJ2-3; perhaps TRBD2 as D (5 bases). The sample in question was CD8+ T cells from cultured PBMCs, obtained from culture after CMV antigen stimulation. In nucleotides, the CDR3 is TGTGCCAGCAGCCAAGGACTCTCCACAGATACGCAGTATTTT. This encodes CASSQGLSTDTQYF.